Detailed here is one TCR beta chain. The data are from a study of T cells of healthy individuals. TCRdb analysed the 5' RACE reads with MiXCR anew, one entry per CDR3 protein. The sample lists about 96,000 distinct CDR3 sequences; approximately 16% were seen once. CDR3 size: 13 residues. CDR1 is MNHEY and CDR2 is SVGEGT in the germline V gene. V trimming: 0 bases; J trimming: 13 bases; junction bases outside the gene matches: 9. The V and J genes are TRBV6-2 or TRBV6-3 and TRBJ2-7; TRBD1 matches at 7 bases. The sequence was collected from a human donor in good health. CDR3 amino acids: CASSYSREQGRYF. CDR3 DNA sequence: TGTGCCAGCAGTTACTCGAGAGAACAGGGGCGCTACTTC.